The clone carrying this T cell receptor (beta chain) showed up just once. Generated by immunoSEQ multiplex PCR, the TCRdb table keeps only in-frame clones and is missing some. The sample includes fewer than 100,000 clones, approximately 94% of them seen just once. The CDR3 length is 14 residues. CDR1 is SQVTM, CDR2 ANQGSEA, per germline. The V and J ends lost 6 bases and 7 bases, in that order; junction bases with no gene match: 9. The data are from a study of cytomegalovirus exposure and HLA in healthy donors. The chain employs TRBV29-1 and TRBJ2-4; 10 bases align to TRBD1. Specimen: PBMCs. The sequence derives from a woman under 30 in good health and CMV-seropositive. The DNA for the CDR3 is TGCAGCGTAGTGGGATGGGGACAGGGGAACATTCAGTACTTC. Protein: CSVVGWGQGNIQYF.